This T cell receptor (beta chain) came from a study of shared clonotypes between healthy human individuals. Whole-study context: A couple of women and a few men aged 18 to 49 made up the donors.

Only CD45RO-negative cells positively selected for CCR7 counted as naive CD8 cells, so terminally differentiated effector memory CD45RA+ cells were excluded. Participating donors were healthy, HIV-negative adults free of recent acute infections or vaccinations. The CDR3 has 16 residues. The germline V gene has CDR1 SEHNR and CDR2 FQNEAQ (reference sequence). V gave up 5 bases and J gave up 6 bases; unmatched junction bases: 10. Sequencing was performed with immunoSEQ multiplex PCR; in TCRdb, only in-frame clones are kept and a portion is missing. The sample includes hundreds of thousands of clones, roughly 92% of them seen just once.

This clonotype was sampled from a man aged 25-40 years in good health. The sequenced sample consisted of naive CD8+ T cells sorted from blood. The gene calls are TRBV7-9 and TRBJ2-3; 11 bases are a match to TRBD2. The CDR3 sequence: CASSEVLAGGPDTQYF. The CDR3 nucleotides are TGTGCCAGCAGCGAGGTGTTAGCGGGAGGGCCGGATACGCAGTATTTT.